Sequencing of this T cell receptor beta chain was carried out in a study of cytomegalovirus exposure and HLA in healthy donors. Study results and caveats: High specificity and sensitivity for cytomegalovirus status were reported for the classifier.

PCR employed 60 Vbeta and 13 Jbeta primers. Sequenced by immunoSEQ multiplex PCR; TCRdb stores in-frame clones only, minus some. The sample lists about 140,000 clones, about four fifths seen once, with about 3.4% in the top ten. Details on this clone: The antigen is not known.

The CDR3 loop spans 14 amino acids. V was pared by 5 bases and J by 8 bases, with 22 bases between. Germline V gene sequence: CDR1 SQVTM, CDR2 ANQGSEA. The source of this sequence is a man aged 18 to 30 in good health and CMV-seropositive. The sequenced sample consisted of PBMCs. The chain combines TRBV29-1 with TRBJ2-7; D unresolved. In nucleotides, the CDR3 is TGCAGCGTTAATGGTGTCAGGTCCTCTAACAAGCAGTACTTC. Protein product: CSVNGVRSSNKQYF.